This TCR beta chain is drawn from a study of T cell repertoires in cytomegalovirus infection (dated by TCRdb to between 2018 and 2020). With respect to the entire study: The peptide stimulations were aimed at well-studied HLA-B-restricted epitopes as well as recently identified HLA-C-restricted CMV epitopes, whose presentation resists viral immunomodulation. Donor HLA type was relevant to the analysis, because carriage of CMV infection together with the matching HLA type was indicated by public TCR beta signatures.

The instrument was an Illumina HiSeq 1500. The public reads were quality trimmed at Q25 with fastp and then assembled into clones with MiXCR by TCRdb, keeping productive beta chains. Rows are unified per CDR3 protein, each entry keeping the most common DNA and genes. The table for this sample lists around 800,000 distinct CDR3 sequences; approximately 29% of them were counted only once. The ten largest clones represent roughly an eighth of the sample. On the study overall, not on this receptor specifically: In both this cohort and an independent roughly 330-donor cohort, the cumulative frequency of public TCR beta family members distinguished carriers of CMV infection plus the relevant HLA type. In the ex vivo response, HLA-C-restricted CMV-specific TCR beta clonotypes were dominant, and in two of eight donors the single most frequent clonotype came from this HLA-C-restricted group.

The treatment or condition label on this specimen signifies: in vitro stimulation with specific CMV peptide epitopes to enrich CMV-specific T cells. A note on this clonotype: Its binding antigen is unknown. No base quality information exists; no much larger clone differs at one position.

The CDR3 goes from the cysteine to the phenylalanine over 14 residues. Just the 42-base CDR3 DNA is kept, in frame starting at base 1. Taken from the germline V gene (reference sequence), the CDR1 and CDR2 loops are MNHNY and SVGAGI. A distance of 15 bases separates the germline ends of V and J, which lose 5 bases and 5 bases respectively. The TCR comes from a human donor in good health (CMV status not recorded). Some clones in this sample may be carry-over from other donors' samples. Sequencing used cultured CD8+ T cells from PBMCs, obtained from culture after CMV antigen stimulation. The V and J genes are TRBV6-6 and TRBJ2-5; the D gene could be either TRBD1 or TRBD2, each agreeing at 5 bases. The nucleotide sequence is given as TGTGCCAGCAGTCGGGACCCCGGTTGGGAGACCCAGTACTTC. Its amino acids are CASSRDPGWETQYF.